The rows below give T cell receptor beta chains drawn from one sample of a study of shared clonotypes between healthy human individuals. The table came from immunoSEQ multiplex PCR; TCRdb's copy has only in-frame clones and leaves some out. The table lists about 110,000 clones, about 63% of them singletons. The sample taken for sequencing was memory CD8+ T cells sorted from blood. These receptors were obtained from a woman under 40 in good health. Each CDR3 is given with its conserved first and last residue. The D gene is left open where the match is weak. Part of the rows lack a size; the others show once, few, many or a class for expanded clones.

d_gene,j_gene,abundance,v_gene,CDR3nt,CDR3aa
NA,TRBJ1-5,NA,TRBV5-5,TGTGCCAGCAGCCCCGCCCTGTACAATCAGCCCCAGCATTTT,CASSPALYNQPQHF
TRBD1,TRBJ1-5,NA,TRBV7-8,TGTGCCAGCAGCGTGGGGGGACAGCTATCCAATCAGCCCCAGCATTTT,CASSVGGQLSNQPQHF
TRBD1,TRBJ2-3,once,TRBV25-1,TGTGCCAGCAGTGGGGCATCCGGGACAGGGGGCACAGATACGCAGTATTTT,CASSGASGTGGTDTQYF
NA,TRBJ1-3,few,TRBV18,TGTGCCAGCTCGCCCACAGGGACGGAGCGTGGAAACACCATATATTTT,CASSPTGTERGNTIYF
TRBD2,TRBJ2-5,NA,TRBV7-2,TGTGCCAGCAGCCCTAGCGGTGCGGGAGGCTTTTACCAAGAGACCCAGTACTTC,CASSPSGAGGFYQETQYF
NA,TRBJ2-1,once,TRBV5-1,TGCGCCAGCAGCCGAGACCCTTTCGGTGAGCAGTTCTTC,CASSRDPFGEQFF
NA,TRBJ2-7,NA,TRBV28,TGTGCCAGCAGTTTGTACTGGACCCCCTACGAGCAGTACTTC,CASSLYWTPYEQYF
NA,TRBJ2-5,many,TRBV27,TGTGCCAGCAGTTTAGGAGAGGCAGATCGGGGGACCCAGTACTTC,CASSLGEADRGTQYF
NA,TRBJ2-7,NA,TRBV5-4,TGTGCCAGCAGCCAAGAGCCTGACAGATACGAGCAGTACTTC,CASSQEPDRYEQYF
NA,TRBJ1-4,NA,TRBV6-4,TGTGCCAGCTCGGCGGGGGCTAATGAAAAACTGTTTTTT,CASSAGANEKLFF
NA,TRBJ2-1,many,TRBV6-4,TGTGCCAGCAGTGACTCAGAAATCAATGAGCAGTTCTTC,CASSDSEINEQFF
TRBD2,TRBJ2-7,many,TRBV5-5,TGTGCCAGCAGCTTTCTAGCGGCCCCCTACGAGCAGTACTTC,CASSFLAAPYEQYF
NA,TRBJ2-7,few,TRBV25-1,TGTGCCAGCAGTGTACCCCACGAGCAGTACTTC,CASSVPHEQYF
NA,TRBJ2-3,many,TRBV10-1,TGCGCCAGCAGTCTGGACAGTAGACTCACAGATACGCAGTATTTT,CASSLDSRLTDTQYF
NA,TRBJ2-5,NA,TRBV5-1,TGCGCCAGCAGCGGAGTCCAAGAGACCCAGTACTTC,CASSGVQETQYF
NA,TRBJ1-2,NA,TRBV27,TGTGCCAGCAGTTTATCTGAGGGGTTCTATGGCTACACCTTC,CASSLSEGFYGYTF
TRBD2,TRBJ2-1,NA,TRBV5-1,TGCGCCAGCAGCTATTCTAGCGGGAGTTACAATGAGCAGTTCTTC,CASSYSSGSYNEQFF
NA,TRBJ2-3,NA,TRBV25-1,TGTGCCAGCGCCGTAGGGAGGAGGGCCACAGATACGCAGTATTTT,CASAVGRRATDTQYF
TRBD1,TRBJ1-2,NA,TRBV5-1,TGCGCCAGCAGCTTTAATAGCTTGGCAGGGGGTGATGGCTACACCTTC,CASSFNSLAGGDGYTF
TRBD2,TRBJ2-1,NA,TRBV2,TGTGCCAGCAGTGGAACCCTAGCGGGAGGTCCCCATGAGCAGTTCTTC,CASSGTLAGGPHEQFF
NA,TRBJ2-6,NA,TRBV6-4,TGTGCCAGCAGTGGGAGCTCTGGGGCCAACGTCCTGACTTTC,CASSGSSGANVLTF
TRBD2,TRBJ2-6,few,TRBV19,TGCGCCAGTAGTGGTTTAGCGGGCTCTGGGGCCAACGTCCTGACTTTC,CASSGLAGSGANVLTF
NA,TRBJ1-2,NA,TRBV18,TGTGCCAGCTCACCTCAGCCGGTCGACCGACATGGCTACACCTTC,CASSPQPVDRHGYTF